Below are 21 T cell receptor beta chains sequenced from a single sample in a study of cytomegalovirus exposure and HLA in healthy donors (dated by TCRdb to the late 2010s). The library was built by means of the immunoSEQ multiplex PCR assay. For the multiplex PCR, a mixture combining 60 forward primers for TCR Vbeta segments and 13 reverse primers for TCR Jbeta segments was used. TCRdb carries this immuneACCESS record with in-frame sequences only. Its versions omit some clonotypes, under half of them owing to an unresolved V gene in the studies checked, with the rest unexplained. This sample gives about 110,000 clones in total; about three quarters of them show up just once. The top ten hold approximately 1.2% of the sample. The sequenced sample consisted of PBMCs. Receptors originate from a woman in her thirties in good health and CMV-seronegative.

The V and J genes are TRBV27 and TRBJ1-1; D is undetermined. The CDR3 spans 13 residues. The V gene lost 2 bases and the J gene lost 8 bases, with 12 bases spanning the gap. The germline V gene has CDR1 MNHEY and CDR2 SMNVEV (reference sequence). CDR3: CASSLRTNGEAFF. The CDR3 region has the DNA TGTGCCAGCAGTTTAAGAACCAACGGGGAAGCTTTCTTT.

V is TRBV30 and J is TRBJ1-5; maybe TRBD1 (5 bases). CDR1 is GTSNPN and CDR2 is SVGIG in the germline V gene (reference sequence). This CDR3 comprises 13 residues. Deletions cut 2 bases from V and 4 bases from J, with 9 bases between. CDR3 residues: CAWSTGVNQPQHF. The DNA of the CDR3 is TGTGCCTGGAGTACGGGGGTGAATCAGCCCCAGCATTTT.

This chain connects TRBV4-2 to TRBJ2-1; 8 bases align to TRBD2. The V gene end was trimmed by 5 bases and the J gene end by 7 bases; junction bases not matched to a gene: 10. Germline values: CDR1 LGHNA, CDR2 YNFKEQ. CDR3 length: 15 residues. The CDR3 sequence is CASSNRGGLENEQFF. Here the CDR3 DNA reads TGTGCCAGCAGCAACCGGGGGGGGCTGGAGAATGAGCAGTTCTTC.

In the case of this clone: Different DNA sequences within this sample yield the same CDR3. This chain uses TRBV6-6 with TRBJ2-5; 12 nucleotides match TRBD1. CDR1 and CDR2 (germline): MNHNY, SVGAGI (reference sequence). This CDR3 is 15 amino acids long. The trim removed 5 bases at V and 5 bases at J, leaving 6 bases unmatched. The CDR3 DNA is TGTGCCAGCAGTCGAGGGACAGGGGGCTTGGAGACCCAGTACTTC. Protein product: CASSRGTGGLETQYF.

This clone was seen only once. This chain joins TRBV19 and TRBJ2-5, with 10 bases lining up with TRBD1. The J segment lost 2 bases and the V segment lost 7 bases, leaving 7 bases of the junction unmatched. The CDR3 covers 15 residues. Germline CDR1 LNHDA, CDR2 SQIVND (reference sequence). The CDR3: CASTPRTGGQETQYF. In nucleotides, the CDR3 is TGTGCCAGTACCCCCCGGACAGGGGGTCAAGAGACCCAGTACTTC.

V usage is TRBV9 and J usage is TRBJ2-7; the match to TRBD1 covers 10 bases. After removal of 5 bases from V and 2 bases from J, the junction contained 10 bases not matched to a gene. CDR1 is SGDLS, CDR2 YYNGEE, per germline. This CDR3 is 16 amino acids long. In DNA form, the CDR3 reads TGTGCCAGCAGATACTTCCCGGGACAGGGGACCTACGAGCAGTACTTC. This gives the protein CASRYFPGQGTYEQYF.

The rearrangement uses TRBV5-6 and TRBJ2-3; the match to TRBD2 covers 8 bases. The CDR3 totals 14 residues. CDR1 and CDR2 (germline): SGHDT, YYEEEE. V gave up 3 bases and J gave up 5 bases; unmatched junction bases: 5. CDR3 sequence reads: CASSSVLAGDTQYF. In DNA form, the CDR3 reads TGTGCCAGCAGCTCTGTTCTAGCGGGAGATACGCAGTATTTT. Using reference TRBV5-6 and TRBJ2-3 for the parts outside the CDR3, the full variable domain is DAGVTQSPTHLIKTRGQQVTLRCSPKSGHDTVSWYQQALGQGPQFIFQYYEEEERQRGNFPDRFSGHQFPNYSSELNVNALLLGDSALYLCASSSVLAGDTQYFGPGTRLTVL.

The CDR3 protein is CASRRLVINEQFF. CDR3 nucleotides: TGTGCCAGCAGAAGACTAGTTATCAATGAGCAGTTCTTC. V and J are TRBV6-5 and TRBJ2-1; tentative D call: TRBD2 (6 bases). The length of the CDR3 is 13 residues. The germline gives CDR1 MNHEY, CDR2 SVGAGI. The V end was cut by 6 bases, the J end by 6 bases, with 12 bases between.

The chain has TRBV4-1 and TRBJ1-5, with a weak D call TRBD1 (5 bases). V gave up 1 base and J gave up 6 bases, with 7 bases separating them. This CDR3 has 13 residues. Per germline, CDR1 MGHRA and CDR2 YSYEKL. The CDR3 region is CASSQVGVQPQHF. CDR3 nucleotides: TGCGCCAGCAGCCAAGTAGGGGTTCAGCCCCAGCATTTT.

The chain employs TRBV28 and TRBJ1-2; 7 bases are shared with TRBD1. The CDR3 covers 14 residues. Unmatched junction bases numbered 6, after V lost 5 bases and J lost 3 bases. Germline CDR1 reads MDHEN; CDR2 reads SYDVKM. CDR3 sequence: CASSPTGADYGYTF. The CDR3 DNA sequence: TGTGCCAGCAGTCCAACAGGGGCTGACTATGGCTACACCTTC.

The chain's CDR3 is CATQGQVSYEQYF. The CDR3 DNA reads as TGTGCCACCCAAGGACAGGTCTCCTACGAGCAGTACTTC. The chain uses TRBV6-1 and TRBJ2-7; 7 bases align to TRBD1. The CDR3 has 13 residues. In germline, CDR1 is MNHNS, CDR2 SASEGT. Trimming cost V 10 bases and J 0 bases; bases outside gene matches: 6.

The V and J genes are TRBV18 and TRBJ2-3, with 11 nucleotides matching TRBD1. Germline V gene sequence: CDR1 KGHSH, CDR2 LQKENI. Germline trimming cut 3 bases from V and 5 bases from J; bases unmatched to any gene: 4. This CDR3 has 15 residues. The DNA for the CDR3 is TGTGCCAGCTCACCGGACAGGGGGCGCATAGATACGCAGTATTTT. It codes for CASSPDRGRIDTQYF.

This chain links TRBV13 with TRBJ2-7; D gene ambiguous. The germline V and J ends were trimmed by 6 bases and 1 base, with 10 bases remaining between them. There are 13 residues in the CDR3. The germline V gene encodes CDR1 PRHDT and CDR2 FYEKMQ (reference sequence). The CDR3 reads CASRQTNSYEQYF. Here the CDR3 DNA reads TGTGCCAGCAGACAGACAAATTCCTACGAGCAGTACTTC.

The chain recombines TRBV5-1 with TRBJ1-2, with D perhaps matching TRBD1 (6 bases). This CDR3 has 17 amino acids. CDR1 is SGHRS and CDR2 is YFSETQ in the germline V gene. V was shortened by 1 base and J by 4 bases, with 20 bases between the two germline ends. CDR3 sequence reads: CASSLSGQKAPSYGYTF. In DNA form, the CDR3 reads TGCGCCAGCAGCTTGTCGGGACAAAAGGCTCCCAGCTATGGCTACACCTTC. Combining the CDR3 with reference TRBV5-1 and TRBJ1-2 gives the whole variable domain KAGVTQTPRYLIKTRGQQVTLSCSPISGHRSVSWYQQTPGQGLQFLFEYFSETQRNKGNFPGRFSGRQFSNSRSEMNVSTLELGDSALYLCASSLSGQKAPSYGYTFGSGTRLTVV.

The chain is built from TRBV6-1 and TRBJ1-2; 7 positions agree with TRBD1. Germline lookup yields CDR1 MNHNS and CDR2 SASEGT. Trimming took 3 bases from V and 4 from J; bases not matched to a gene: 8. This CDR3 has 15 amino acids. The CDR3 DNA reads TGTGCCAGCAGTGACCCCAACAGGGGCGCCTATGGCTACACCTTC. Protein: CASSDPNRGAYGYTF.

The CDR3 coding sequence is TGTGCCAGCAGTGACGGGACTAGCGGGTTGGATGAGCAGTTCTTC. It is translated as CASSDGTSGLDEQFF. The chain couples TRBV6-1 to TRBJ2-1; 12 bases are shared with TRBD2. This CDR3 is built from 15 residues. Trimming removed 3 bases from V and 8 bases from J; junction bases left unmatched: 5. CDR1 MNHNS and CDR2 SASEGT come from the germline V gene.

This chain links TRBV2 with TRBJ1-1, with D tentatively TRBD1 (5 bases). There are 13 residues in the CDR3. The germline gives CDR1 SNHLY, CDR2 FYNNEI. With 7 bases removed from V and 0 bases from J, the gap between germline ends came to 9 bases. Here the CDR3 DNA reads TGTGCCAGCAATGACAGAATGAACACTGAAGCTTTCTTT. It yields the protein CASNDRMNTEAFF.

This chain uses TRBV19 with TRBJ2-2; possible D gene TRBD2, 6 bases. Germline lookup yields CDR1 LNHDA and CDR2 SQIVND (reference sequence). Trimming removed 7 bases from V and 9 bases from J, with 15 bases in between. This CDR3 has 13 residues. The CDR3 nucleotides read TGTGCCAGTATTGGAGGGATTACCCGGGAGCTGTTTTTT. Amino acid sequence: CASIGGITRELFF.

The chain employs TRBV19 and TRBJ1-1; D is uncertain. From germline, CDR1 is LNHDA and CDR2 SQIVND (reference sequence). The CDR3 totals 13 residues. The V and J ends lost 7 bases and 1 base respectively, with 10 bases between them. The CDR3 spells CASTLLPNTEAFF. The CDR3 DNA sequence: TGTGCCAGTACCCTACTACCGAACACTGAAGCTTTCTTT.

The genes are TRBV4-1 and TRBJ1-1, with 8 bases aligning to TRBD1. The CDR3 has 16 amino acids. J gave up 5 bases and V 2 bases, and 10 bases lay outside the gene matches. Germline CDR1 is MGHRA and CDR2 is YSYEKL. The CDR3 loop reads CASSQPDRGYRTEAFF. The CDR3 nucleotides are TGCGCCAGCAGCCAACCTGACAGGGGCTATCGGACTGAAGCTTTCTTT.

A single count supports this clone. The chain recombines TRBV13 with TRBJ1-4; TRBD1 matches at 11 bases. The trim removed 0 bases at V and 3 bases at J, leaving 9 bases unmatched. Germline V gene data show CDR1 as PRHDT and CDR2 as FYEKMQ (reference sequence). The CDR3 has 19 amino acids. As DNA, the CDR3 is TGTGCCAGCAGCTTAGGCCCCGGGACAGGGGGTGAGGCTAATGAAAAACTGTTTTTT. Residues: CASSLGPGTGGEANEKLFF.